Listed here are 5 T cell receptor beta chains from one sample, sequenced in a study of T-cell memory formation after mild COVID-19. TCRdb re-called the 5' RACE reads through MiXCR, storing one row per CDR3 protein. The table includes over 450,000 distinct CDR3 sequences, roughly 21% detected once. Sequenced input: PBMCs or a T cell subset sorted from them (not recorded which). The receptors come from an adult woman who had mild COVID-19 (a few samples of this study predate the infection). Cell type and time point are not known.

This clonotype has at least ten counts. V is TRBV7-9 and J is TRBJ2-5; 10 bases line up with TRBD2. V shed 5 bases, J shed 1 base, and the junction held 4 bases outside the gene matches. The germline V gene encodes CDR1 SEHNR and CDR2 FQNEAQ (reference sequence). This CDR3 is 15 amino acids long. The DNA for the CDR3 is TGTGCCAGCAGCAGGGGGACTAGCGTCCAAGAGACCCAGTACTTC. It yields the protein CASSRGTSVQETQYF.

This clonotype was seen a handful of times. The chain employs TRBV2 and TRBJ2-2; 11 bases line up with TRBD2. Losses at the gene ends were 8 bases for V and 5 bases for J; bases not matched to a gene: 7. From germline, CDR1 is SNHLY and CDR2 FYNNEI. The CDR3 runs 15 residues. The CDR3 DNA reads TGTGCCAGCTCTTGGACTAGCGGGTGGACCGGGGAGCTGTTTTTT. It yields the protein CASSWTSGWTGELFF.

CDR3 DNA sequence: TGTGCCAGCAGTTTAGAGGGAACCAATGGCTACACCTTC. Its protein product is CASSLEGTNGYTF. V usage is TRBV12-3 or TRBV12-4 and J usage is TRBJ1-2, with D unclear. Deletions cut 1 base from V and 6 bases from J, with 9 bases between. The CDR3 loop spans 13 amino acids.

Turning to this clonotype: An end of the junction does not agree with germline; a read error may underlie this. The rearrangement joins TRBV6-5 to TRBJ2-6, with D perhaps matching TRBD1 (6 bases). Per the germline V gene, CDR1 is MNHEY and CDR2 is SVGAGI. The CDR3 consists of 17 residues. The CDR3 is CASRETGEPSGANVMTF. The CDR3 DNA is TGTGCCAGCAGAGAGACAGGAGAGCCCTCTGGGGCCAACGTCATGACTTTC.

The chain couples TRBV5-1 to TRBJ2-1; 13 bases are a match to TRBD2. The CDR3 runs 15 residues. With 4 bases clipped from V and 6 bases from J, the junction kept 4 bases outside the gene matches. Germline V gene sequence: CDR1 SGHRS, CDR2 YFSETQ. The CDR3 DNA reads TGCGCCAGCAGCCCCGGGACTAGCGGGGCCAATGAGCAGTTCTTC. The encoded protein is CASSPGTSGANEQFF. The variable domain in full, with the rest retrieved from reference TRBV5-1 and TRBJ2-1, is KAGVTQTPRYLIKTRGQQVTLSCSPISGHRSVSWYQQTPGQGLQFLFEYFSETQRNKGNFPGRFSGRQFSNSRSEMNVSTLELGDSALYLCASSPGTSGANEQFFGPGTRLTVL.